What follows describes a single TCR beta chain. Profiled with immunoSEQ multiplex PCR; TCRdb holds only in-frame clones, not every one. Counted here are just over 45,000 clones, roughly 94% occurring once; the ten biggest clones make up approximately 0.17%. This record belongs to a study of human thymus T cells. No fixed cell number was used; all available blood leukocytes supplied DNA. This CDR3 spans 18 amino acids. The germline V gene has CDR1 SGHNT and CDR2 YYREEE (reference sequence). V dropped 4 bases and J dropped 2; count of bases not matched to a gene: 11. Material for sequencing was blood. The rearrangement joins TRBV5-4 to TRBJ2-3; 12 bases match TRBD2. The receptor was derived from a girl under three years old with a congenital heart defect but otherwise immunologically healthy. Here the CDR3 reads CASSGTSGRSLLTDTQYF. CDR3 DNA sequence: TGTGCCAGCAGCGGAACTAGCGGGAGGTCCCTACTCACAGATACGCAGTATTTT. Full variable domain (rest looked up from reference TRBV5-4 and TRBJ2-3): ETGVTQSPTHLIKTRGQQVTLRCSSQSGHNTVSWYQQALGQGPQFIFQYYREEENGRGNFPPRFSGLQFPNYSSELNVNALELDDSALYLCASSGTSGRSLLTDTQYFGPGTRLTVL.